A single sample gave rise to the 8 T cell receptor beta chains below, sequenced in a study of T-cell memory formation after mild COVID-19 (dated by TCRdb to about 2021). The library came from 5' RACE. For sequencing, an Illumina NovaSeq 6000 was employed. Clones were called with MiXCR by TCRdb after fastp trimmed the public reads at Q25, and only in-frame beta chains were retained. Every CDR3 protein is listed once, alongside the most common genes and DNA of its rows. Across this sample there are 92,000 or so distinct CDR3 sequences, with about 14% seen only once. The ten largest clones take up 39% of the sample. The sequenced sample consisted of PBMCs or a T cell subset sorted from them (not recorded which). The receptors were gathered from a man aged 18 to 30 who had mild COVID-19 (a few samples of this study predate the infection). The sample titles of this study are shuffled in the database, so cell type and time point are left out; the donor was told from shared clones.

CDR3 sequence: CATSDFGTGRNTEAFF. The CDR3 DNA follows: TGTGCCACCAGTGATTTCGGTACAGGAAGGAACACTGAAGCTTTCTTT. The V gene is TRBV24-1, the J gene TRBJ1-1, with a possible D match to TRBD1 (5 bases). V lost 1 base to trimming and J lost 1 base, with 12 bases between them. The CDR3 totals 16 residues. Per germline, CDR1 KGHDR and CDR2 SFDVKD.

The genes are TRBV5-8 and TRBJ1-5, with TRBD1 matching 10 bases. Germline CDR1 reads SGHTS; CDR2 reads YDEGEE. The CDR3 spans 16 residues. After removal of 4 bases from V and 4 bases from J, the junction contained 8 bases not matched to a gene. CDR3 sequence reads: CASSQIPGQGNQPQHF. CDR3 nucleotides: TGTGCCAGCAGCCAAATACCGGGACAGGGGAATCAGCCCCAGCATTTT.

A few counts support this clonotype. In DNA, the CDR3 is TGTGCCACCAGTGGGACAGGGTCGACCTACAATGAGCAGTTCTTC. Amino acids: CATSGTGSTYNEQFF. J is TRBJ2-1 and V is TRBV24-1, with 8 positions matching TRBD1. The CDR3 runs 15 residues. Trimming removed 5 bases from V and 2 bases from J; junction bases left unmatched: 4. Germline CDR1 KGHDR, CDR2 SFDVKD.

The V call is TRBV6-5, the J call TRBJ1-5; unclear D gene. There are 14 residues in the CDR3. Between the trimmed V and J ends, which lost 8 bases and 6 bases, there was a span of 17 bases. CDR1 is MNHEY, CDR2 SVGAGI, per germline. The CDR3 here is CASSLAGFAQPQHF. CDR3 bases: TGTGCCAGCTCCCTAGCGGGGTTTGCTCAGCCCCAGCATTTT.

This chain links TRBV27 with TRBJ2-5, with 7 nucleotides matching TRBD1. J gave up 2 bases and V 8 bases, and 8 bases lay outside the gene matches. The CDR3 is 14 residues long. Germline V CDR1 and CDR2: MNHEY, SMNVEV (reference sequence). The CDR3 protein is CASGRQGVQETQYF. The DNA of the CDR3 is TGTGCCAGCGGGAGACAGGGCGTGCAAGAGACCCAGTACTTC.

This clonotype was seen only a few times. The V call is TRBV4-3, the J call TRBJ1-2; D unresolved. V lost 0 bases and J 2 bases, leaving 10 bases between the germline ends. Germline CDR1 reads LGHNA; CDR2 reads YSLEER. The CDR3 has 15 residues. Here the CDR3 reads CASSQEKSQNYGYTF. As DNA, the CDR3 is TGCGCCAGCAGCCAAGAGAAATCACAGAACTATGGCTACACCTTC.

The chain carries TRBV6-1 and TRBJ2-5, with a possible D match to TRBD1 (6 bases). The CDR3 is made up of 15 amino acids. V was pared by 2 bases and J by 4 bases, with 14 bases between. The V gene's germline CDR1 is MNHNS and CDR2 SASEGT. The CDR3 bases are TGTGCCAGCAGTGAAACACCACAGGGCTCAGAGACCCAGTACTTC. It specifies CASSETPQGSETQYF.

J is TRBJ2-1 and V is TRBV7-9; D remains ambiguous. Trimming pared 1 base from V and 6 bases from J, leaving 13 bases between. Germline CDR1 SEHNR, CDR2 FQNEAQ (reference sequence). There are 15 residues in the CDR3. The CDR3 bases are TGTGCCAGCAGCTTAGTAGGTCCAAGAATCAATGAGCAGTTCTTC. This encodes CASSLVGPRINEQFF.